This entry lists 9 T cell receptor beta chains sequenced from one sample in a study of breast tumors, draining lymph nodes, adjacent tissues. Axillary draining lymph nodes of breast cancer patients supplied the node samples. TCRdb recomputed calls from the multiplex PCR reads with MiXCR, one row per CDR3 protein. The sample carries about 180,000 distinct CDR3 sequences, 30% to 35% recorded once. Sequencing input: axillary lymph node tissue. These receptors were collected from a female donor with breast cancer. Some clones in this sample may be carry-over from other donors' samples.

This clonotype was found many times. The chain employs TRBV15 and TRBJ2-7; weak D call: TRBD1 (5 bases). V lost 1 base and J 5 bases, leaving 6 bases between the germline ends. In germline, CDR1 is LNHNV, CDR2 YYDKDF (reference sequence). The CDR3 is made up of 12 amino acids. CDR3 in DNA: TGTGCCACCAGCAGAGGGGGCGACGAGCAGTACTTC. Encoded protein: CATSRGGDEQYF.

Comment on this clonotype: The conserved phenylalanine or tryptophan is not found at the CDR3 terminus, so this likely reflects a read error. The DNA is left out, because the CDR3 cannot be placed on it with certainty; the CDR3 is given as TCRdb lists it. V usage is TRBV29-1 and J usage is TRBJ2-7; the tabulated D call, TRBD1, remains unverified against the DNA. The CDR3 numbers 13 amino acids, ends counted. Germline V gene lookup returns CDR1 SQVTM and CDR2 ANQGSEA. CDR3 region: CSVTGGRTYEQCS.

This clonotype was seen a single time. The junction does not match germline at one end; this may be a read error. This sequence joins TRBV6-5 and TRBJ2-3, with D perhaps matching TRBD2 (6 bases). The CDR3 sequence is 15 residues long. Per the germline V gene, CDR1 is MNHEY and CDR2 is SVGAGI. The CDR3 DNA follows: TGTGCCAGCAGTCACTCGGCGGGGATAAAACATACGCAGTATTTT. Amino acid sequence: CASSHSAGIKHTQYF.

This clonotype appeared many times. The chain carries TRBV3-1 and TRBJ1-6, with 9 bases that match TRBD1. The CDR3 is 17 amino acids. Germline V gives CDR1 LGHDT, CDR2 YNNKEL (reference sequence). V was pared by 3 bases and J by 7 bases, with 10 bases of the junction left unmatched. The CDR3 is CASSQQTGTGWNSPLHF. As DNA, the CDR3 is TGTGCCAGCAGCCAGCAAACCGGGACAGGGTGGAATTCACCCCTCCACTTT.

A word on this clonotype: This clone may be a read error of a much larger clone one base away. The chain employs TRBV7-9 and TRBJ1-1; 10 bases are shared with TRBD1. Germline CDR1 SEHNR, CDR2 FQNEAQ (reference sequence). The CDR3 consists of 17 residues. CDR3 sequence: CASRRQGAMLANTEASF. The CDR3 DNA reads TGTGCCAGCAGGCGACAGGGGGCTATGTTGGCGAACACTGAAGCTTCCTTT.

This clonotype was counted at least ten times. The chain uses TRBV7-9 and TRBJ2-7; D unclear. Looked up from germline, CDR1 is SEHNR and CDR2 is FQNEAQ (reference sequence). With 1 base removed from V and 9 bases from J, the gap between germline ends came to 13 bases. This CDR3 is built from 13 residues. CDR3 in amino acids: CASSLGGSLGQYF. In DNA, the CDR3 is TGTGCCAGCAGCTTAGGCGGCAGCCTAGGGCAGTACTTC.

Notes on this clonotype: This clone may be a read error of a much larger clone one base away. The chain uses TRBV30 and TRBJ1-2; TRBD1 matches 7 bases. Germline CDR1 and CDR2: GTSNPN and SVGIG (reference sequence). V was clipped by 0 bases and J by 4 bases; unmatched bases: 8. The CDR3 has 15 residues. The CDR3 here is CAWSVRRTGAYGYTF. CDR3 sequence (DNA): TGTGCCTGGAGTGTAAGAAGGACAGGAGCCTATGGCTACACCTTC.

This chain connects TRBV6-2 or TRBV6-3 to TRBJ1-1; D remains ambiguous. Germline CDR1 MNHEY, CDR2 SVGEGT. The CDR3 totals 11 residues. V dropped 4 bases and J dropped 7 bases, with 7 bases sitting between them. For the CDR3, the DNA is TGTGCCAGCAGTTTGTTTGGTGAAGCTTTCTTT. This translates into CASSLFGEAFF.

As regards this clonotype: This may stem from a read error, because a much larger clone lies one nucleotide away. V is TRBV6-1 and J is TRBJ2-7, with 10 bases fitting TRBD2. Trimming at V came to 5 bases and at J to 13 bases, leaving 14 bases not matched to a gene. The CDR3 runs to 14 residues. Germline CDR1 MNHNS, CDR2 SASEGT. This CDR3 is CASSPMRTSGVGYF. DNA of the CDR3: TGTGCCAGCAGTCCCATGAGGACTAGCGGCGTCGGCTACTTC.